This passage covers 29 T cell receptor beta chains from one sample sequenced in a study of T cells in Graves' hyperthyroidism and ophthalmopathy. Template material for amplifying TCR beta CDR3 regions consisted of RNA transcripts. With the HTBI primer set, the TCR CDR3 went through a first round of RT-PCR. In TCRdb, the multiplex PCR reads were re-called with MiXCR into one record per CDR3 protein. The table shows under 250,000 distinct CDR3 sequences, with over 15% occurring only once. Sequenced material: blood. Every receptor here comes from a man in his fifties or sixties with Graves' hyperthyroidism.

This clonotype was detected many times. The rearrangement joins TRBV6-2 or TRBV6-3 to TRBJ1-4; possible D gene TRBD1, 6 bases. Germline CDR1 and CDR2: MNHEY and SVGEGT. The CDR3 runs 15 residues. Trimming shortened V by 4 bases and J by 5 bases, and 14 bases separated the two germline ends. The CDR3 sequence is CASSSAGDLNEKLFF. CDR3 nucleotide sequence: TGTGCCAGCAGTTCCGCAGGGGACCTCAATGAAAAACTGTTTTTT.

This clonotype was detected ten times or more. The chain has TRBV12-3 or TRBV12-4 and TRBJ2-4; D not certain. V was trimmed by 5 bases and J by 5 bases, leaving 10 bases between them. The CDR3 loop spans 13 amino acids. The CDR3 region is CASSPSLENIQYF. The CDR3 nucleotides read TGTGCCAGCAGTCCCTCTCTGGAAAACATTCAGTACTTC.

In the case of this clonotype: A much larger clone differs from this one at a single base, so this may be a read error. V gene TRBV29-1 combines with J gene TRBJ2-5; D may be TRBD1 or TRBD2 (5 bases each). Germline V gives CDR1 SQVTM, CDR2 ANQGSEA. The CDR3 totals 14 residues. The chain's CDR3 is CGVNRDRGSKTQYF. In nucleotides, the CDR3 is TGCGGCGTGAACCGGGACCGCGGCAGTAAGACCCAGTACTTC.

The chain uses TRBV5-6 and TRBJ1-1; TRBD1 might be the D (5 bases). V lost 0 bases and J 2 bases, leaving 11 bases between the germline ends. Germline assignment: CDR1 SGHDT and CDR2 YYEEEE. CDR3 length: 15 amino acids. As DNA, the CDR3 is TGTGCCAGCAGCTTGGGGGGGAGGTCAAACACTGAAGCTTTCTTT. Amino acids: CASSLGGRSNTEAFF.

This clonotype came up many times. The V call is TRBV6-2 or TRBV6-3, the J call TRBJ2-1; D may match TRBD1 or TRBD2 (6 bases each). The germline CDR1 and CDR2 sequences are MNHEY and SVGEGT. The CDR3 is 17 amino acids. V lost 6 bases to trimming and J lost 3 bases, with 21 bases between them. CDR3 protein: CASRSMRDILFYNEQFF. CDR3 bases: TGTGCCAGCAGAAGTATGCGGGACATCCTCTTCTACAATGAGCAGTTCTTC.

V and J are TRBV7-2 and TRBJ2-7; 7 nucleotides line up with TRBD2. Trimming took 4 bases from V and 2 from J; bases not matched to a gene: 11. Germline V lookup: CDR1 SGHTA, CDR2 FQGNSA. This CDR3 is built from 16 residues. The DNA of the CDR3 is TGTGCCAGCAGCTCAGCCCGGGCGGGAGACACCTACGAGCAGTACTTC. Its translation: CASSSARAGDTYEQYF. Together with reference TRBV7-2 and TRBJ2-7, the CDR3 gives the full variable domain: GAGVSQSPSNKVTEKGKDVELRCDPISGHTALYWYRQSLGQGLEFLIYFQGNSAPDKSGLPSDRFSAERTGGSVSTLTIQRTQQEDSAVYLCASSSARAGDTYEQYFGPGTRLTVT.

This clonotype was detected a few times. This chain joins TRBV28 and TRBJ1-4; tentatively, D is TRBD1 (5 bases). The CDR3 consists of 18 residues. The V end lost 3 bases, the J end lost 0 bases, and 17 bases lay between the germline ends. CDR1 is MDHEN, CDR2 SYDVKM, per germline. CDR3 nucleotide sequence: TGTGCCAGCAGTTTCAACGGGTTCCGGGACCCAACTAATGAAAAACTGTTTTTT. Its translation is CASSFNGFRDPTNEKLFF.

This clonotype was recorded at least ten times. The chain uses TRBV20-1 and TRBJ2-7, with 8 bases identical to TRBD2. CDR1 and CDR2 from the germline V gene are DFQATT and SNEGSKA (reference sequence). J was trimmed by 6 bases and V by 2 bases; bases with no gene match: 6. The CDR3 totals 13 residues. CDR3 amino acids: CSARTGGDLEQYF. CDR3 DNA sequence: TGCAGTGCTAGAACGGGAGGGGATCTCGAGCAGTACTTC.

This clonotype was observed at least ten times. The chain joins TRBV27 to TRBJ2-6; no clear D. Germline assignment: CDR1 MNHEY and CDR2 SMNVEV (reference sequence). The CDR3 is 13 amino acids. V lost 2 bases, J lost 4 bases, and 3 bases lay in between. Written as DNA, the CDR3 is TGTGCCAGCAGTTTACTCGGGGCCAACGTCCTGACTTTC. Its translation: CASSLLGANVLTF.

This clonotype came up a few times. The chain uses TRBV14 and TRBJ2-3, with no clear D. Germline V gene sequence: CDR1 SGHDN, CDR2 FVKESK. Trimming left V 2 bases short and J 1 base short, with 13 bases between. The CDR3 loop spans 16 amino acids. Written as DNA, the CDR3 is TGTGCCAGCAGCCAACACGTCGCGGCAGGCACAGATACGCAGTATTTT. It is translated as CASSQHVAAGTDTQYF.

This clonotype was counted at least ten times. The rearrangement uses TRBV25-1 and TRBJ2-2, with 7 nucleotides matching TRBD1. The germline V gene has CDR1 MGHDK and CDR2 SYGVNS. This CDR3 is built from 16 residues. J gave up 7 bases and V 5 bases, and 13 bases lay outside the gene matches. Here the CDR3 DNA reads TGTGCCAGCAGTACCACAGGGGCCCAGTGGGTCGGGGAGCTGTTTTTT. It is translated as CASSTTGAQWVGELFF.

In its sample, this clonotype was seen many times. CDR3 sequence (DNA): TGCGCCAGCCGCCCGCTAGCGGGATCGGGGAATGAGCAGTTCTTC. It encodes CASRPLAGSGNEQFF. V and J are TRBV5-1 and TRBJ2-1, with 9 bases identical to TRBD2. CDR3 length: 15 residues. From germline, CDR1 is SGHRS and CDR2 YFSETQ. V dropped 7 bases and J dropped 7; count of bases not matched to a gene: 12.

Regarding this clonotype: This may be a read error: a much more frequent sequence differs by one nucleotide. The rearrangement uses TRBV29-1 and TRBJ2-7, with unresolved D. The CDR3 runs 13 residues. Germline lookup yields CDR1 SQVTM and CDR2 ANQGSEA. This CDR3 is CSVEGASSCEQYF. The CDR3 nucleotides read TGCAGCGTTGAAGGAGCCTCCTCCTGCGAGCAGTACTTC.

The CDR3 DNA follows: TGTGCCAGCAGCGTATCAGGGGACGAGACCTACGAGCAGTACTTC. Translation gives CASSVSGDETYEQYF. The V gene is TRBV13, the J gene TRBJ2-7; D is perhaps TRBD1 (6 bases). CDR1 PRHDT and CDR2 FYEKMQ come from the germline V gene (reference sequence). The CDR3 length is 15 residues. V dropped 5 bases and J dropped 2 bases, with 16 bases sitting between them.

V gene TRBV7-3 combines with J gene TRBJ2-5, with 9 nucleotides matching TRBD1. V shed 5 bases and J 4 bases; nucleotides not matched to a gene: 8. The CDR3 sequence is 15 residues long. Germline V lookup: CDR1 SGHTA, CDR2 FQGTGA. CDR3 residues: CASSEQGARGETQYF. For the CDR3, the DNA is TGTGCCAGCAGCGAACAGGGGGCGAGGGGAGAGACCCAGTACTTC.

This chain connects TRBV9 to TRBJ1-5; D not resolved. Germline CDR1 is SGDLS and CDR2 is YYNGEE. There are 15 residues in the CDR3. V was shortened by 0 bases and J by 0 bases, with 7 bases between the two germline ends. The DNA for the CDR3 is TGTGCCAGCAGCGTAGATTGGGATAGCAATCAGCCCCAGCATTTT. Protein: CASSVDWDSNQPQHF.

The J gene is TRBJ2-5, the V gene TRBV6-2 or TRBV6-3; 8 bases line up with TRBD2. The CDR3 contains 13 residues. From germline, CDR1 is MNHEY and CDR2 SVGEGT. V was pared by 6 bases and J by 2 bases, with 2 bases of the junction left unmatched. CDR3 nucleotides: TGTGCCAGCAGGACTAGCGCGCAAGAGACCCAGTACTTC. Translated: CASRTSAQETQYF.

A word on this clonotype: A much larger clone differs from this one at a single base, so this may be a read error. The chain employs TRBV12-3 or TRBV12-4 and TRBJ2-5, with 7 bases identical to TRBD1. The CDR3 length is 14 residues. CDR3 residues: CASSQTGRQETQHF. CDR3 in DNA: TGTGCCAGCAGTCAGACAGGGAGACAAGAGACCCAGCACTTC.

This sequence joins TRBV19 and TRBJ1-1; no reliable D call. This CDR3 comprises 14 residues. Trimming pared 3 bases from V and 3 bases from J, leaving 11 bases between. Germline assignment: CDR1 LNHDA and CDR2 SQIVND (reference sequence). CDR3 sequence: CASSIGVEDTEAFF. As DNA, the CDR3 is TGTGCCAGTAGTATTGGGGTCGAGGACACTGAAGCTTTCTTT.

The chain couples TRBV7-2 to TRBJ1-1; tentative D call: TRBD1 (5 bases). This CDR3 is 17 amino acids long. V was shortened by 1 base and J by 4 bases, with 19 bases between the two germline ends. Germline values: CDR1 SGHTA, CDR2 FQGNSA. The CDR3 region is CASSLEARGKLRTEAFF. DNA for the CDR3: TGTGCCAGCAGCTTAGAGGCTCGGGGGAAGTTGCGCACTGAAGCTTTCTTT.

The rearrangement uses TRBV19 and TRBJ1-2; the match to TRBD1 covers 7 bases. Germline V gives CDR1 LNHDA, CDR2 SQIVND (reference sequence). The CDR3 loop spans 14 amino acids. V gave up 5 bases and J gave up 6 bases; unmatched junction bases: 9. CDR3 bases: TGTGCCAGTAGTCTTTACAGGGGTATCGATGGCTACACCTTC. Protein sequence: CASSLYRGIDGYTF.

This clonotype appeared many times. J is TRBJ2-1 and V is TRBV7-2, with D perhaps TRBD1 or TRBD2 (6 bases each). Trimming removed 2 bases at V and 8 bases at J, with 13 bases between. Looked up from germline, CDR1 is SGHTA and CDR2 is FQGNSA. The CDR3 consists of 14 residues. Written as DNA, the CDR3 is TGTGCCAGCAGCTTATTGGGGGGCCGGGATGAGCAGTTCTTC. This codes for CASSLLGGRDEQFF.

The table lists this clonotype with a few counts. The rearrangement uses TRBV10-1 and TRBJ2-2; the D gene is possibly TRBD1 (6 bases). The CDR3 runs 16 residues. Germline values: CDR1 WNHNN, CDR2 SYGVQD (reference sequence). With 2 bases removed from V and 4 bases from J, the gap between germline ends came to 14 bases. CDR3: CASSEVLGASTGELFF. The CDR3, as DNA: TGCGCCAGCAGTGAGGTTTTGGGGGCAAGCACCGGGGAGCTGTTTTTT.

This clonotype occurred a few times. The gene calls are TRBV4-1 and TRBJ2-6, with D perhaps TRBD1 (5 bases). This CDR3 contains 20 residues. Trimming left V 1 base short and J 0 bases short, with 19 bases between. Germline V lookup: CDR1 MGHRA, CDR2 YSYEKL. CDR3 amino acids: CASSQVGRVPLSSGANVLTF. The CDR3 nucleotides are TGCGCCAGCAGCCAAGTTGGCAGGGTCCCCCTCAGCTCTGGGGCCAACGTCCTGACTTTC.

In its sample, this clonotype was seen a few times. This chain uses TRBV5-1 with TRBJ1-2; 8 bases are a match to TRBD1. J was trimmed by 4 bases and V by 0 bases; bases with no gene match: 5. The CDR3 totals 15 residues. Germline assignment: CDR1 SGHRS and CDR2 YFSETQ. The DNA for the CDR3 is TGCGCCAGCAGCTTGGGGGACAGGCGAGCCTATGGCTACACCTTC. Translated: CASSLGDRRAYGYTF. Drawing the rest from reference TRBV5-1 and TRBJ1-2, the complete variable domain is KAGVTQTPRYLIKTRGQQVTLSCSPISGHRSVSWYQQTPGQGLQFLFEYFSETQRNKGNFPGRFSGRQFSNSRSEMNVSTLELGDSALYLCASSLGDRRAYGYTFGSGTRLTVV.

This clonotype has at least ten counts. The gene calls are TRBV20-1 and TRBJ2-7; 11 bases fit TRBD2. The V gene's germline CDR1 is DFQATT and CDR2 SNEGSKA (reference sequence). This CDR3 has 15 residues. Trimming removed 4 bases from V and 0 bases from J; junction bases left unmatched: 5. The CDR3 DNA reads TGCAGTGCTACAGGACTAGCGGGTTACTCCTACGAGCAGTACTTC. Amino acids: CSATGLAGYSYEQYF.

J is TRBJ2-7 and V is TRBV20-1; TRBD2 is a possible D gene (6 bases). CDR1 is DFQATT, CDR2 SNEGSKA, per germline (reference sequence). Trimming took 0 bases from V and 4 from J, leaving 16 bases between them. The CDR3 has 15 residues. CDR3 region: CSARDLGSGGYEQYF. In DNA, the CDR3 is TGCAGTGCTAGAGATCTGGGTAGCGGAGGGTACGAGCAGTACTTC.

J is TRBJ1-2 and V is TRBV28; 10 bases are shared with TRBD1. CDR1 and CDR2 (germline): MDHEN, SYDVKM. The CDR3 has 15 amino acids. J lost 6 bases, V lost 4 bases, and 8 bases had no gene match. DNA for the CDR3: TGTGCCAGCAGTTCGAGGACAGGGGGATTCGATGGCTACACCTTC. Translated, it gives CASSSRTGGFDGYTF.

This clonotype was recorded once. The chain couples TRBV12-3 or TRBV12-4 to TRBJ2-2, with 14 bases fitting TRBD2. The CDR3 consists of 15 residues. After removal of 8 bases from V and 7 bases from J, the junction contained 6 bases not matched to a gene. The chain's CDR3 is CASGMGLAGVGELFF. DNA for the CDR3: TGTGCCAGCGGTATGGGACTAGCGGGAGTCGGGGAGCTGTTTTTT.